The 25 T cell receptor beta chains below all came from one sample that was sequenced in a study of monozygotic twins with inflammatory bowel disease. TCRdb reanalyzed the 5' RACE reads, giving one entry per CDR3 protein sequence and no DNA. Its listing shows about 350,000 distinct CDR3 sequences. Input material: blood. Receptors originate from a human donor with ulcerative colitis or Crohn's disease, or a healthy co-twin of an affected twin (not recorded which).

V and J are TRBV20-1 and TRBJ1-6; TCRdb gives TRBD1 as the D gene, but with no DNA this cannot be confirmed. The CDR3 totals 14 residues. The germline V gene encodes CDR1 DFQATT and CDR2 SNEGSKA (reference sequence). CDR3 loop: CSAYPGHMNSPLHF.

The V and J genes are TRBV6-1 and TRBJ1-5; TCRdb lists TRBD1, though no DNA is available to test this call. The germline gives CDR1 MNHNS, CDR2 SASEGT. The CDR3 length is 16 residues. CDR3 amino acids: CASSDPGQGGGQPQHF.

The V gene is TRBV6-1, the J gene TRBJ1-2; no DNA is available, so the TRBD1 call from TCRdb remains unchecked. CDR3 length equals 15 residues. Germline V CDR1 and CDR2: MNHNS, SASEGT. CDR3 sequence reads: CASSESGGRSYGYTF.

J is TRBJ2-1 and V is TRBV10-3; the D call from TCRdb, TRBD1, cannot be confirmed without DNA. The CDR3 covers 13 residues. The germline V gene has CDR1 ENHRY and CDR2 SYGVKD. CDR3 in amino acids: CAISGQKDNEQFF.

CDR3 amino acids: CAISEGRLRAGEQYF. The genes are TRBV10-3 and TRBJ2-7. CDR1 is ENHRY, CDR2 SYGVKD, per germline. The CDR3 sequence is 15 residues long.

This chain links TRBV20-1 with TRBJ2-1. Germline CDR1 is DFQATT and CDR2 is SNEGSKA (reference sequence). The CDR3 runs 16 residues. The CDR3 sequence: CSASGQLGGSYNEQFF.

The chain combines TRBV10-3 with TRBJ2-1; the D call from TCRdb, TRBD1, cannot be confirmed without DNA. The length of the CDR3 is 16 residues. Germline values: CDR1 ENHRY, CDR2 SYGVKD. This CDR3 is CAISDPGTHSRNEQFF.

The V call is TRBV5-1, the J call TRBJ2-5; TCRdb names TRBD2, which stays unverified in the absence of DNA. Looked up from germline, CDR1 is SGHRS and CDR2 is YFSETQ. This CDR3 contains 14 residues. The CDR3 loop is CASSLQGGGETQYF.

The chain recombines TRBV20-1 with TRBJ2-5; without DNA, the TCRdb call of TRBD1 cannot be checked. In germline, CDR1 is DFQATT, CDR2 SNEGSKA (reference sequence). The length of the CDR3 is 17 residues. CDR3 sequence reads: CSARSHRDRGLQETQYF.

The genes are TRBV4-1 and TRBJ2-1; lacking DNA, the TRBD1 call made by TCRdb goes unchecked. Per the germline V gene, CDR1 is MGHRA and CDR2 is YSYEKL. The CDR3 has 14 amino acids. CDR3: CASSQDRGGTPQFF.

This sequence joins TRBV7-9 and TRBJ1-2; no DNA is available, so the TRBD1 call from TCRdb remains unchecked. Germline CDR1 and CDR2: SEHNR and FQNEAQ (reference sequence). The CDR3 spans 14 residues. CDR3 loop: CASSPGTGGFGYTF.

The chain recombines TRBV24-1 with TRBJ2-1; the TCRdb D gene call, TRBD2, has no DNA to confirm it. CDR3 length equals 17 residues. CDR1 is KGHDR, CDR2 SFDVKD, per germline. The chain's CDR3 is CATSDRRALESFNEQFF.

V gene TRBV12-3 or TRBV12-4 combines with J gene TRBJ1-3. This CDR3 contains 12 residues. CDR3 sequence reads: CASSFFGNTIYF.

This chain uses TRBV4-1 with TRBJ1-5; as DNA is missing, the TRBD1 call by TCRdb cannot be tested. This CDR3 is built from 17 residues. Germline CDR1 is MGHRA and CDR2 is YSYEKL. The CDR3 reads CASSQDATGTAIKPQHF.

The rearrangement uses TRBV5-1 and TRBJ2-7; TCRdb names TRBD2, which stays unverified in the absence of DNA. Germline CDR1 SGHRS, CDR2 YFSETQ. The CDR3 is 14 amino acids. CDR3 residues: CASSWDPAGYEQYF.

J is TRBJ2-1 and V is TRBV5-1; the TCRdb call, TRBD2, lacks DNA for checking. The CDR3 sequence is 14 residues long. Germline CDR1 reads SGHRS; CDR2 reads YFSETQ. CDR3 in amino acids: CASSLERGGDEQFF. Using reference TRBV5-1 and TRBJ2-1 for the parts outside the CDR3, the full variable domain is KAGVTQTPRYLIKTRGQQVTLSCSPISGHRSVSWYQQTPGQGLQFLFEYFSETQRNKGNFPGRFSGRQFSNSRSEMNVSTLELGDSALYLCASSLERGGDEQFFGPGTRLTVL.

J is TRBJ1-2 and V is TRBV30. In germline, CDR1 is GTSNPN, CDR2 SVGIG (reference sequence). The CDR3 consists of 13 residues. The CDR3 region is CAWSSLDGRGYTF.

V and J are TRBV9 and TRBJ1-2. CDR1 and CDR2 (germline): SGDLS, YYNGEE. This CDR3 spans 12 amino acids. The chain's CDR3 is CASSVASYGYTF.

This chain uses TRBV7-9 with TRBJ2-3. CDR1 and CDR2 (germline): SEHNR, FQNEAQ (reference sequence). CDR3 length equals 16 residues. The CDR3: CASSLGLTLSPHTQYF. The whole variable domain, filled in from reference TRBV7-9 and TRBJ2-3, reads DTGVSQNPRHKITKRGQNVTFRCDPISEHNRLYWYRQTLGQGPEFLTYFQNEAQLEKSRLLSDRFSAERPKGSFSTLEIQRTEQGDSAMYLCASSLGLTLSPHTQYFGPGTRLTVL.

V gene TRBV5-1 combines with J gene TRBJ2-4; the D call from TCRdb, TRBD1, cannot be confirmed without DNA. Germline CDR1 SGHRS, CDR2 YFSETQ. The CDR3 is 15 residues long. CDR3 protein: CASSFGGWAKNIQYF.

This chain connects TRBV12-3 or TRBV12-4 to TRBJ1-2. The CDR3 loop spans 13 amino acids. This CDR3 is CASNFQLSYGYTF.

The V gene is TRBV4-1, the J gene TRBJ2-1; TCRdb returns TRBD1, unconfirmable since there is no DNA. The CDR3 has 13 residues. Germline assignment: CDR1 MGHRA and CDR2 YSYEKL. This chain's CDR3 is CASSQDPGLEQFF.

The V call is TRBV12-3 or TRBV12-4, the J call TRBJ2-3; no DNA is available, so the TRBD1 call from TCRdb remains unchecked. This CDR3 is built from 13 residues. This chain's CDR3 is CASRGTVPDTQYF.

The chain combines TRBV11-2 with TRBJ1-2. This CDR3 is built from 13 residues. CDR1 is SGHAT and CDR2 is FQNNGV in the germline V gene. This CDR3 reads CASSFTSNYGYTF.

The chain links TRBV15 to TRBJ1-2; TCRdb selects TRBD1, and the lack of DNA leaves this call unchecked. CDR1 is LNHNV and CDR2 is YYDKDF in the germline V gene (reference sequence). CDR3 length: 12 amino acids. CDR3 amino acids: CATSRVGGGYTF.